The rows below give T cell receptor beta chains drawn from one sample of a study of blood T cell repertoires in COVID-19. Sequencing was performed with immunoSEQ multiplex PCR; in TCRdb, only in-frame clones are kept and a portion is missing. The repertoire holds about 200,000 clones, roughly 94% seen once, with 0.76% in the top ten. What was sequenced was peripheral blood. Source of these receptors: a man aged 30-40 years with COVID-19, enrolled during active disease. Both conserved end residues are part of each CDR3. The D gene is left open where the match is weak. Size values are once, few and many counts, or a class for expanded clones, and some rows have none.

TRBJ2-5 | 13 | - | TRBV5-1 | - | CASSGGNQETQYF | TGCGCCAGCAGCGGGGGGAACCAAGAGACCCAGTACTTC
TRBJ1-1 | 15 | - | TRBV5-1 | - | CASSLGGTRDTEAFF | TGCGCCAGCAGCTTGGGTGGGACTCGGGACACTGAAGCTTTCTTT
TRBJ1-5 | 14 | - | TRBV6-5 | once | CAGGDTGTNQPQHF | TGTGCAGGGGGGGATACCGGGACCAATCAGCCCCAGCATTTT
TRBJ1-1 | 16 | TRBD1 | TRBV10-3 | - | CAISAGTGIFFTEAFF | TGTGCCATCAGTGCCGGGACAGGGATATTTTTCACTGAAGCTTTCTTT
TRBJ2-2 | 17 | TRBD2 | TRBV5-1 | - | CASSSTPSGVNTGELFF | TGCGCCAGCAGCTCTACTCCTAGCGGGGTGAACACCGGGGAGCTGTTTTTT
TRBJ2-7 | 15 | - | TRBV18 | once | CASSPSFEGEYEQYF | TGTGCCAGCTCACCCTCCTTCGAGGGGGAGTACGAGCAGTACTTC
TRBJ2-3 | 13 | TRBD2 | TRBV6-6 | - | CASERGGTDTQYF | TGTGCCAGCGAGCGGGGGGGCACAGATACGCAGTATTTT
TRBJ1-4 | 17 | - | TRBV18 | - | CASSPPEGLTTNEKLFF | TGTGCCAGCTCACCACCGGAGGGTTTGACAACTAATGAAAAACTGTTTTTT
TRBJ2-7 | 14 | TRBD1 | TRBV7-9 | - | CASSSRDRIYEQYF | TGTGCCAGCAGCTCGAGGGACAGAATCTACGAGCAGTACTTC
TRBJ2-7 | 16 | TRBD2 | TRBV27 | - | CASSWGGGNVLDEQYF | TGTGCCAGCAGTTGGGGCGGGGGAAACGTCCTTGACGAGCAGTACTTC
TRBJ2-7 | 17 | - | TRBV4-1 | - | CASSQGVGLANSYEQYF | TGCGCCAGCAGCCAGGGGGTGGGCCTAGCGAACTCCTACGAGCAGTACTTC
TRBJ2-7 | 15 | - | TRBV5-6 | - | CASSQGSYSSYEQYF | TGTGCCAGCAGCCAGGGGTCTTATAGCTCCTACGAGCAGTACTTC
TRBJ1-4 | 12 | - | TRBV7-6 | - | CASSLDGGKLFF | TGTGCCAGCAGCTTAGACGGGGGAAAACTGTTTTTT
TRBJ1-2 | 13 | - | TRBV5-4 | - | CASSPADRVGYTF | TGTGCCAGCAGCCCGGCGGACAGAGTTGGCTACACCTTC
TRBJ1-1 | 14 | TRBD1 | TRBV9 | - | CASSTGQGVTEAFF | TGTGCCAGCAGCACCGGACAGGGGGTAACTGAAGCTTTCTTT
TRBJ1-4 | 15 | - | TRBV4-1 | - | CASSQVTGTFEKLFF | TGCGCCAGCAGCCAAGTAACCGGGACATTTGAAAAACTGTTTTTT
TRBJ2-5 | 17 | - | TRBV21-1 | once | CASSKRSGGSPPGTQYF | TGTGCCAGCAGCAAAAGGAGCGGTGGGTCACCTCCAGGGACCCAGTACTTC
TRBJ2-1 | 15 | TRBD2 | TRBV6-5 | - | CASSYSTGGLNEQFF | TGTGCCAGCAGTTACAGTACGGGGGGGCTCAATGAGCAGTTCTTC
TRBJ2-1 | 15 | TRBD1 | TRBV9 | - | CASSATGGENNEQFF | TGTGCCAGCAGCGCCACAGGGGGAGAGAACAATGAGCAGTTCTTC
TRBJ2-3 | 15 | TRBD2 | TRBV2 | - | CASSGTSGYTDTQYF | TGTGCCAGCAGTGGGACTAGCGGGTACACAGATACGCAGTATTTT